The 13 T cell receptor beta chains given below trace back to one sample, sequenced in a study of T cells in Graves' hyperthyroidism and ophthalmopathy. Regions amplified from RNA transcripts were the TCR beta CDR3 regions. Primed by the HTBI set, a first-round RT-PCR was run on the TCR CDR3. TCRdb called the multiplex PCR reads again in MiXCR, with one record for every CDR3 protein. The sample contains under 350,000 distinct CDR3 sequences, 17% of which appear only once. Sequenced sample: blood. The receptors stem from a woman in her sixties with Graves' ophthalmopathy.

This clonotype has only a few counts. This chain connects TRBV6-2 or TRBV6-3 to TRBJ2-7; D is ambiguous. The CDR3 extends over 12 amino acids. Germline assignment: CDR1 MNHEY and CDR2 SVGEGT. V lost 7 bases and J lost 6, with 13 bases in between. As DNA, the CDR3 is TGTGCCAGCACCCTCCCGGACCCCGAGCAGTACTTC. Translation: CASTLPDPEQYF.

This clonotype was seen repeatedly, ten times or more. V and J are TRBV5-1 and TRBJ2-1; TRBD2 is a possible D gene (6 bases). CDR1 is SGHRS, CDR2 YFSETQ, per germline. The CDR3 length is 15 residues. V lost 1 base, J lost 6 bases, and 14 bases lay in between. The CDR3 protein is CASSLPPGSPNEQFF. Here the CDR3 DNA reads TGCGCCAGCAGCTTGCCTCCCGGGAGTCCCAATGAGCAGTTCTTC.

The chain couples TRBV20-1 to TRBJ1-3; D not certain. CDR3 length: 16 residues. V was shortened by 4 bases and J by 0 bases, with 16 bases between the two germline ends. The germline V gene encodes CDR1 DFQATT and CDR2 SNEGSKA (reference sequence). CDR3 region: CSAKVQSALSGNTIYF. The CDR3 nucleotides read TGCAGTGCTAAGGTTCAAAGCGCGCTCTCTGGAAACACCATATATTTT.

The J gene is TRBJ2-2, the V gene TRBV12-3 or TRBV12-4, with 8 bases aligning to TRBD1. The CDR3 runs 15 residues. V lost 5 bases to trimming and J lost 6 bases; unmatched junction nucleotides: 8. CDR3 region: CASSLTDRDPGELFF. CDR3 DNA: TGTGCCAGCAGTCTCACGGACAGGGACCCCGGGGAGCTGTTTTTT.

This rearrangement joins TRBV4-3 to TRBJ2-2; D possibly corresponds to TRBD2 (7 bases). This CDR3 comprises 19 residues. Germline V gene lookup returns CDR1 LGHNA and CDR2 YSLEER. Between the trimmed V and J ends, which lost 4 bases and 5 bases, there was a span of 26 bases. The CDR3 DNA follows: TGCGCCAGCAGCCCGATCAGGGGCGGGGGCCCTAGGCGGACCGGGGAGCTGTTTTTT. Its translation: CASSPIRGGGPRRTGELFF.

As DNA, the CDR3 is TGTGCCAGCAGCTTGGAACCTGTTAATAGCAATCAGCCCCAGCATTTT. Encoded protein: CASSLEPVNSNQPQHF. V gene TRBV5-6 combines with J gene TRBJ1-5; no reliable D call. The CDR3 loop spans 16 amino acids. Germline V gene lookup returns CDR1 SGHDT and CDR2 YYEEEE. Between the trimmed V and J ends, which lost 0 bases and 0 bases, there was a span of 10 bases.

The chain is built from TRBV4-3 and TRBJ1-2; D unclear. The CDR3 length is 16 residues. V shed 0 bases and J shed 2 bases, with 13 bases lying between them. The germline V gene encodes CDR1 LGHNA and CDR2 YSLEER. The CDR3 bases are TGCGCCAGCAGCCAAGATGCAGGCAGGAGGAACTATGGCTACACCTTC. It yields the protein CASSQDAGRRNYGYTF.

This clonotype came up many times. The chain couples TRBV7-2 to TRBJ2-3, with D perhaps TRBD1 (6 bases). V was shortened by 4 bases and J by 2 bases, with 10 bases between the two germline ends. CDR3 length: 14 residues. CDR1 and CDR2 from the germline V gene are SGHTA and FQGNSA. The CDR3 region has the DNA TGTGCCAGCAGCTATGGGACATACACAGATACGCAGTATTTT. Its translation is CASSYGTYTDTQYF.

At least ten counts were recorded for this clonotype. The rearrangement links TRBV13 to TRBJ1-5; no definite D call. This CDR3 has 12 residues. The ends were cut back, 6 bases at V and 0 bases at J, with 3 bases in the middle. Germline values: CDR1 PRHDT, CDR2 FYEKMQ (reference sequence). The CDR3: CASSYSNQPQHF. Written as DNA, the CDR3 is TGTGCCAGCAGTTATAGCAATCAGCCCCAGCATTTT.

The table lists this clonotype with many counts. The chain has TRBV3-1 and TRBJ2-7; D is perhaps TRBD1 (6 bases). CDR3 length: 12 amino acids. CDR1 and CDR2 from the germline V gene are LGHDT and YNNKEL (reference sequence). V lost 4 bases to trimming and J lost 4 bases, with 8 bases between them. CDR3 amino acids: CASSRDTYEQYF. In nucleotides, the CDR3 is TGTGCCAGCAGCCGGGACACGTACGAGCAGTACTTC.

This clonotype was counted ten times or more. The chain links TRBV11-2 to TRBJ2-5; D remains ambiguous. The germline CDR1 and CDR2 sequences are SGHAT and FQNNGV. Trimming removed 3 bases from V and 5 bases from J, with 10 bases in between. This CDR3 is built from 13 residues. The CDR3 loop reads CASSFQVEETQYF. CDR3 bases: TGTGCCAGCAGCTTCCAGGTCGAGGAGACCCAGTACTTC.

Notes on this clonotype: Being one base from a much bigger clone, this may be a read error. The chain combines TRBV28 with TRBJ1-2; TRBD1 matches 11 bases. Looked up from germline, CDR1 is MDHEN and CDR2 is SYDVKM. The CDR3 loop spans 17 amino acids. CDR3 sequence: CASALAGGQGAEDGFTF. CDR3 sequence (DNA): TGTGCCAGCGCTCTAGCCGGAGGACAGGGGGCAGAGGATGGCTTCACCTTC.

There are many counts of this clonotype. The V gene is TRBV10-3, the J gene TRBJ2-2, with 7 bases lining up with TRBD1. Germline V lookup: CDR1 ENHRY, CDR2 SYGVKD. This CDR3 comprises 13 residues. Trimming took 8 bases from V and 3 from J; bases not matched to a gene: 3. The CDR3 DNA reads TGTGCCATCCAAGACAGGGACACCGGGGAGCTGTTTTTT. It specifies CAIQDRDTGELFF.